This TCR beta chain was documented in a study of T cells in Graves' hyperthyroidism and ophthalmopathy. The source material, RNA transcripts, was used to amplify TCR beta CDR3 regions. Using the HTBI primer set, a first-round RT-PCR was run on the TCR CDR3. Using its own MiXCR run on the multiplex PCR reads, TCRdb lists one record per CDR3 protein. The repertoire consists of hundreds of thousands of distinct CDR3 sequences, with just over 45% occurring once and the leading ten covering approximately 8.2%. Trimming took 7 bases from V and 7 from J; bases not matched to a gene: 14. This CDR3 is built from 19 residues. Germline V gene lookup returns CDR1 KGHDR and CDR2 SFDVKD. Broader study findings: Expanded thyroid clonotypes (above 0.001) were mostly also found in blood.

On this clonotype itself: Its antigen remains unknown.

Researchers barred patients who had uncontrolled infection, other autoimmune disease, pregnancy or lactation. Thyroid ultrasound, orbital computed tomography, clinical symptoms, and serum thyroxine and TRAb underpinned diagnoses. V and J are TRBV24-1 and TRBJ2-2, with TRBD2 matching over 16 bases. What was sequenced was peripheral blood or thyroid tissue (not recorded which). The sequence derives from a woman aged 18-30 years with Graves' hyperthyroidism. The CDR3 region has the DNA TGTGCCACCAGCGTACCCCCGGGACTAGCGGGAGGGTCAGTCGGGGAGCTGTTTTTT. Its protein is CATSVPPGLAGGSVGELFF.